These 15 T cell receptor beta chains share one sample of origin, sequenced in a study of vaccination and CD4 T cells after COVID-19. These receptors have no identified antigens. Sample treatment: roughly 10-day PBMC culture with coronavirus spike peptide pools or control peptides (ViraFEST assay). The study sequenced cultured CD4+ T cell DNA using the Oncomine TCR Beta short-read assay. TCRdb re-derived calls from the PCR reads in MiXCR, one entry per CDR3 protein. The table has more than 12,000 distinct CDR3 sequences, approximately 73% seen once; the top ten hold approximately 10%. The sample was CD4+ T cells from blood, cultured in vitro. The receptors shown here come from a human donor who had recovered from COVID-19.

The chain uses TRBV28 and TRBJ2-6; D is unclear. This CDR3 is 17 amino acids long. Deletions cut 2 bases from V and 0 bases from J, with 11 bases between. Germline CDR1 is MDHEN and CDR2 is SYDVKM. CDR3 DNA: TGTGCCAGCAGTTTACCCCTCCAGAGCTCTGGGGCCAACGTCCTGACTTTC. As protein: CASSLPLQSSGANVLTF. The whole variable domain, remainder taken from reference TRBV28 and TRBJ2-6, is DVKVTQSSRYLVKRTGEKVFLECVQDMDHENMFWYRQDPGLGLRLIYFSYDVKMKEKGDIPEGYSVSREKKERFSLILESASTNQTSMYLCASSLPLQSSGANVLTFGAGSRLTVL.

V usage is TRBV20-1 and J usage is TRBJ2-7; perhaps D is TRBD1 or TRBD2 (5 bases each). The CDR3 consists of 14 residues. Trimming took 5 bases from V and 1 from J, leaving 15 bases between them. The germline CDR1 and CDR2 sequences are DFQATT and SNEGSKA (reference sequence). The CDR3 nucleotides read TGCAGTGCTTCGGGGCCCTCGGGATCCTACGAGCAGTACTTC. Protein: CSASGPSGSYEQYF.

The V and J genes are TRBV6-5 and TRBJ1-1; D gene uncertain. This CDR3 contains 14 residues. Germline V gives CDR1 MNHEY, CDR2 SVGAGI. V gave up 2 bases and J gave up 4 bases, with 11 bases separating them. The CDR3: CASSYRGRGTEAFF. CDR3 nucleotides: TGTGCCAGCAGTTACAGAGGACGCGGCACTGAAGCTTTCTTT.

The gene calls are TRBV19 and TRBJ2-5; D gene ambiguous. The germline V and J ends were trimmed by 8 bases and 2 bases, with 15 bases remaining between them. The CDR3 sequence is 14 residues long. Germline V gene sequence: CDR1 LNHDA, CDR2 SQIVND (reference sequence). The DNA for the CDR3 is TGTGCCAGTGGTCTCGGGCAGAATCAAGAGACCCAGTACTTC. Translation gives CASGLGQNQETQYF.

CDR3 in DNA: TGTGCCACCAGCACCCCGGGGCTATCCTATGGCTACACCTTC. Its protein is CATSTPGLSYGYTF. This chain uses TRBV15 with TRBJ1-2; D possibly corresponds to TRBD1 (5 bases). This CDR3 contains 14 residues. Germline V gene data show CDR1 as LNHNV and CDR2 as YYDKDF (reference sequence). V shed 4 bases and J shed 4 bases, with 13 bases lying between them.

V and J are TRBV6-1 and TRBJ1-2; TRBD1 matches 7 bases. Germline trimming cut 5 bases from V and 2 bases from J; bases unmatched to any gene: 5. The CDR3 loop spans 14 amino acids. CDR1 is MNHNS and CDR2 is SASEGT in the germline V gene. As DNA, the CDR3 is TGTGCCAGCAGTAAACAGGGGTGGAACTATGGCTACACCTTC. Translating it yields CASSKQGWNYGYTF.

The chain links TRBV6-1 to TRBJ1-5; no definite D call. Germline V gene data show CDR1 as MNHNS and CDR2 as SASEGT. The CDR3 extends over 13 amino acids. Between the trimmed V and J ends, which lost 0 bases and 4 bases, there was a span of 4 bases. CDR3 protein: CASSEALNQPQHF. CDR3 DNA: TGTGCCAGCAGTGAAGCCCTTAATCAGCCCCAGCATTTT.

CDR3 nucleotides: TGTGCCAGCAGCACAGGGCAAGATTCACCCCTCCACTTT. This codes for CASSTGQDSPLHF. V usage is TRBV7-9 and J usage is TRBJ1-6, with D tentatively TRBD1 (6 bases). Deletions cut 5 bases from V and 8 bases from J, with 10 bases between. CDR3 length: 13 residues. Germline loops: CDR1 SEHNR, CDR2 FQNEAQ (reference sequence).

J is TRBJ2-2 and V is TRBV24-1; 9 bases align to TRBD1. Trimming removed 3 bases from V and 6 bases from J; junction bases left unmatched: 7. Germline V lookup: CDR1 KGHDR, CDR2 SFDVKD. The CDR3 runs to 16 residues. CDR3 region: CATSDLGQGRAGELFF. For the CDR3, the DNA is TGTGCCACCAGTGATCTTGGACAGGGGAGGGCCGGGGAGCTGTTTTTT.

The CDR3 DNA is TGCGCCAGCAGCGAGGATCGGGGAGAGACCCAGTACTTC. Its protein is CASSEDRGETQYF. The chain is built from TRBV5-1 and TRBJ2-5, with D possibly matching TRBD2 (5 bases). V lost 4 bases and J 4 bases, leaving 11 bases between the germline ends. Germline CDR1 and CDR2: SGHRS and YFSETQ. The CDR3 contains 13 residues.

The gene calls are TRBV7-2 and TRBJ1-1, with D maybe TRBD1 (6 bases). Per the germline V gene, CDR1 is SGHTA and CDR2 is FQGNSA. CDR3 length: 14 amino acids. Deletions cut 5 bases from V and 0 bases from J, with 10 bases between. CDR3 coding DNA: TGTGCCAGCAGCGGACAGTACGTGAACACTGAAGCTTTCTTT. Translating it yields CASSGQYVNTEAFF.

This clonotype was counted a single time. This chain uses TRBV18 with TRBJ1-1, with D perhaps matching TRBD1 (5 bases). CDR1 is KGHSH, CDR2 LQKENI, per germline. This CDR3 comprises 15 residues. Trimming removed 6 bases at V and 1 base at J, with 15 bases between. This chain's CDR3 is CASSSGRVANTEAFF. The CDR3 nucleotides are TGTGCCAGCTCGTCGGGCAGGGTTGCGAACACTGAAGCTTTCTTT.

The CDR3 coding sequence is TGTGCCAGCAGTTCTGGGCTAGCGGGAGTGGGGTCCTACAATGAGCAGTTCTTC. Translation: CASSSGLAGVGSYNEQFF. The chain uses TRBV6-5 and TRBJ2-1; TRBD2 matches 10 bases. Germline CDR1 MNHEY, CDR2 SVGAGI. This CDR3 spans 18 amino acids. V was clipped by 4 bases and J by 1 base; unmatched bases: 10.

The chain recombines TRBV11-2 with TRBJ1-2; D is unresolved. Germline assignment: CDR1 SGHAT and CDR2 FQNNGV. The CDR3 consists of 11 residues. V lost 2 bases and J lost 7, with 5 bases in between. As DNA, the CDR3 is TGTGCCAGCAGCTTACGGGCTGGCTACACCTTC. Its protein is CASSLRAGYTF. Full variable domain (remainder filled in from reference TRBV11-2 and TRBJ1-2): EAGVAQSPRYKIIEKRQSVAFWCNPISGHATLYWYQQILGQGPKLLIQFQNNGVVDDSQLPKDRFSAERLKGVDSTLKIQPAKLEDSAVYLCASSLRAGYTFGSGTRLTVV.

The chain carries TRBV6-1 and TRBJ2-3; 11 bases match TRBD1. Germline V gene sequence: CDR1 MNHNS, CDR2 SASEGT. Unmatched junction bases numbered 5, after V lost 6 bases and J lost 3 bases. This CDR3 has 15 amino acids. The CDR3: CASRGRDRGTDTQYF. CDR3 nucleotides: TGTGCCAGCAGGGGCCGGGACAGGGGGACAGATACGCAGTATTTT.